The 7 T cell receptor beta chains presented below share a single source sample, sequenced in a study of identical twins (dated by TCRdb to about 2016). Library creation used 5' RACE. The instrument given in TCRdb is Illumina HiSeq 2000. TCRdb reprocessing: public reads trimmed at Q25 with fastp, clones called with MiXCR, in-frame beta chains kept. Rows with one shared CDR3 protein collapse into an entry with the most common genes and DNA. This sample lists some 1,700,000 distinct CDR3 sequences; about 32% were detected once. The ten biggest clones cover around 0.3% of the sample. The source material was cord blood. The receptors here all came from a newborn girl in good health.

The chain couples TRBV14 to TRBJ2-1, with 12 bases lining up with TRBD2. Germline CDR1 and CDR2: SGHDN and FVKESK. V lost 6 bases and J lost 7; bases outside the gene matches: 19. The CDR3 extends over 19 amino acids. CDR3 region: CASSPRLFRLAGVPNEQFF. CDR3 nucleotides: TGTGCCAGCAGTCCAAGACTCTTCCGACTAGCGGGAGTTCCGAATGAGCAGTTCTTC.

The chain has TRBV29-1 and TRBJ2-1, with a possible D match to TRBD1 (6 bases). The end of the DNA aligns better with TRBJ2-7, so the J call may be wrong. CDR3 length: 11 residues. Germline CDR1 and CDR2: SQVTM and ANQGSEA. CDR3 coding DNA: TGCAGCGTTGGGGGGCGCAATGAGCAGTACTTC. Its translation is CSVGGRNEQYF.

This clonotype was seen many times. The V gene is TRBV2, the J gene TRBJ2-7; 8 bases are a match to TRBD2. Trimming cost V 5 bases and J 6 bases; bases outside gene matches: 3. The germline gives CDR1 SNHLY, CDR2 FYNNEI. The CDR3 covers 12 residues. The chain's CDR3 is CASSKTSAEQYF. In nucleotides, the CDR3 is TGTGCCAGCAGTAAGACTAGCGCCGAGCAGTACTTC.

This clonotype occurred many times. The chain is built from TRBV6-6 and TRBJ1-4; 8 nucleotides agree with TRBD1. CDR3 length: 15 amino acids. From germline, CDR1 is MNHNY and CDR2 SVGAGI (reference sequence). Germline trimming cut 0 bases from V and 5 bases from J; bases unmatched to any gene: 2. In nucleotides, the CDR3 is TGTGCCAGCAGTTACTCTGACAGGGGAAATGAAAAACTGTTTTTT. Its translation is CASSYSDRGNEKLFF.

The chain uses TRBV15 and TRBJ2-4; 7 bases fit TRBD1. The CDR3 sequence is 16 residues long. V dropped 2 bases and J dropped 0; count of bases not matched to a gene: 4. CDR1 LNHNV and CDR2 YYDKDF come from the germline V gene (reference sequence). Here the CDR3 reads CATSRPQGVAKNIQYF. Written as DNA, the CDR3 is TGTGCCACCAGCAGACCTCAGGGGGTAGCCAAAAACATTCAGTACTTC.

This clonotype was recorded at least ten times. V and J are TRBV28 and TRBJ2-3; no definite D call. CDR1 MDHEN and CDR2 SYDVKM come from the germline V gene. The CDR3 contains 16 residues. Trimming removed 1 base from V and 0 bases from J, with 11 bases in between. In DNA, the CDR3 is TGTGCCAGCAGTTTATCGGCCTATACGAGCACAGATACGCAGTATTTT. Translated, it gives CASSLSAYTSTDTQYF. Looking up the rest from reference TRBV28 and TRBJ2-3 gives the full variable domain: DVKVTQSSRYLVKRTGEKVFLECVQDMDHENMFWYRQDPGLGLRLIYFSYDVKMKEKGDIPEGYSVSREKKERFSLILESASTNQTSMYLCASSLSAYTSTDTQYFGPGTRLTVL.

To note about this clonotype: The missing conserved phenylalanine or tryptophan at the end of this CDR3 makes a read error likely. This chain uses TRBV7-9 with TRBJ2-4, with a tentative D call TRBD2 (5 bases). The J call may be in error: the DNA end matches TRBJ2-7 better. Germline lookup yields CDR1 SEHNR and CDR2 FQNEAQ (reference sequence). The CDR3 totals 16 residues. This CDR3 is CASSFVLRGKGYEQYL. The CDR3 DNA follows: TGTGCCAGCAGCTTTGTTCTTCGGGGAAAGGGCTACGAGCAGTACTTA.